This paragraph reports one T cell receptor (beta chain). Its antigen is undetermined. Arm-PCR with iRepertoire HTBI primers amplified the CDR3 regions for these TCR beta libraries. MiXCR was run by TCRdb on the multiplex PCR reads, yielding one entry per CDR3 protein. Of some 320,000 distinct CDR3 sequences listed, more than 15% are singletons. This entry belongs to a study of regulatory T cells in long-lasting Graves disease. The study, taken as a whole, reports: Favored gene segments in persistent disease were TRBV28, TRBJ1-2 and TRBJ2-5.

This sample's time point: newly diagnosed GD, antithyroid drugs for less than 3 months. RNA extracted from PBMCs served as the sequencing template. Trimming cost V 0 bases and J 4 bases, with 15 bases left between them. The germline V gene has CDR1 LGHNA and CDR2 YNFKEQ. The CDR3 loop spans 16 amino acids. Sequenced here: peripheral blood mononuclear cells (PBMCs), sampled at new diagnosis, from a patient treated with antithyroid drugs. The V and J genes are TRBV4-2 and TRBJ2-5, with TRBD1 as a possible D gene (6 bases). The sequence came from a female donor with Graves disease. The CDR3 DNA reads TGTGCCAGCAGCCAAGATCCCGCCAGGGGAAGAGAGACCCAGTACTTC. Its protein product is CASSQDPARGRETQYF.